The 14 T cell receptor beta chains in this list originate from one sample, sequenced in a study of technical replicates of blood from a few donors. TCRdb's table, derived via immunoSEQ multiplex PCR, lists solely in-frame clones and lacks some. The sample has under 75,000 clones, 75% to 90% seen once. The sequenced material came from PBMCs. The receptors come from a human donor in good health. Some clones in this sample may be carry-over from other donors' samples.

The rearrangement uses TRBV6-5 and TRBJ2-1; D perhaps matches TRBD2 (6 bases). Trimming pared 2 bases from V and 5 bases from J, leaving 10 bases between. The CDR3 sequence is 14 residues long. CDR1 and CDR2 from the germline V gene are MNHEY and SVGAGI. CDR3 residues: CASSYGDSHNEQFF. In DNA form, the CDR3 reads TGTGCCAGCAGTTACGGGGACTCGCACAATGAGCAGTTCTTC.

The V and J genes are TRBV2 and TRBJ1-1, with D perhaps TRBD1 (6 bases). V lost 7 bases and J lost 3, with 12 bases in between. Germline V gene sequence: CDR1 SNHLY, CDR2 FYNNEI. CDR3 length: 13 amino acids. CDR3 residues: CASILDSYTEAFF. The CDR3 DNA reads TGTGCCAGCATCTTGGACAGTTACACTGAAGCTTTCTTT.

The CDR3 region is CASSSDPRVMNTEAFF. The CDR3 bases are TGTGCCAGCAGCTCAGACCCCAGGGTAATGAACACTGAAGCTTTCTTT. The chain carries TRBV7-9 and TRBJ1-1; tentatively, D is TRBD1 (5 bases). The V end was cut by 4 bases, the J end by 0 bases, with 15 bases between. CDR3 length equals 16 residues. Germline assignment: CDR1 SEHNR and CDR2 FQNEAQ (reference sequence).

The genes are TRBV7-2 and TRBJ1-4; 7 bases are shared with TRBD1. The CDR3 covers 13 residues. V dropped 5 bases and J dropped 7; count of bases not matched to a gene: 4. The V gene's germline CDR1 is SGHTA and CDR2 FQGNSA. DNA of the CDR3: TGTGCCAGCAGCGTCGACAGGGCTGAAAAACTGTTTTTT. It translates to CASSVDRAEKLFF. The full variable domain, rest sourced from reference TRBV7-2 and TRBJ1-4, is GAGVSQSPSNKVTEKGKDVELRCDPISGHTALYWYRQSLGQGLEFLIYFQGNSAPDKSGLPSDRFSAERTGGSVSTLTIQRTQQEDSAVYLCASSVDRAEKLFFGSGTQLSVL.

The chain links TRBV5-1 to TRBJ2-2; 9 bases map to TRBD2. This CDR3 is built from 16 residues. Germline-derived CDR1 and CDR2 are SGHRS and YFSETQ. V dropped 0 bases and J dropped 1; count of bases not matched to a gene: 1. The CDR3: CASSLAAGGNTGELFF. The CDR3 nucleotides are TGCGCCAGCAGCTTGGCAGCGGGGGGGAACACCGGGGAGCTGTTTTTT.

V and J are TRBV5-1 and TRBJ2-3; 9 bases match TRBD2. Germline CDR1 reads SGHRS; CDR2 reads YFSETQ. The CDR3 consists of 16 residues. With 4 bases clipped from V and 5 bases from J, the junction kept 11 bases outside the gene matches. Here the CDR3 DNA reads TGCGCCAGCAGCCCTCGCGCGGGGGGGGCCGGAGATACGCAGTATTTT. Its translation is CASSPRAGGAGDTQYF. Variable domain in full (rest from reference TRBV5-1 and TRBJ2-3): KAGVTQTPRYLIKTRGQQVTLSCSPISGHRSVSWYQQTPGQGLQFLFEYFSETQRNKGNFPGRFSGRQFSNSRSEMNVSTLELGDSALYLCASSPRAGGAGDTQYFGPGTRLTVL.

The gene calls are TRBV30 and TRBJ1-2; TRBD1 agrees at 9 bases. Germline V gene sequence: CDR1 GTSNPN, CDR2 SVGIG (reference sequence). The CDR3 length is 11 residues. Trimming cost V 5 bases and J 6 bases; bases outside gene matches: 1. In DNA, the CDR3 is TGTGCCTGGGACAGGGGGGATGGCTACACCTTC. This sequence encodes CAWDRGDGYTF.

This clone appeared a single time. The rearrangement uses TRBV2 and TRBJ2-1; 7 bases agree with TRBD1. CDR1 and CDR2 from the germline V gene are SNHLY and FYNNEI. This CDR3 has 15 amino acids. J was trimmed by 6 bases and V by 6 bases; bases with no gene match: 11. The CDR3 region has the DNA TGTGCCAGCAGGCCGGAAGGGGGCGTTTTCAATGAGCAGTTCTTC. Translating it yields CASRPEGGVFNEQFF.

CDR3 nucleotide sequence: TGTGCCAGCAGCTTATTTGGCCCGGGGAACACTGAAGCTTTCTTT. It specifies CASSLFGPGNTEAFF. The chain employs TRBV7-9 and TRBJ1-1; D not certain. Between the trimmed V and J ends, which lost 2 bases and 1 base, there was a span of 11 bases. The CDR3 covers 15 residues. From germline, CDR1 is SEHNR and CDR2 FQNEAQ (reference sequence).

The chain joins TRBV7-7 to TRBJ2-2; maybe TRBD1 (5 bases). The CDR3 runs 13 residues. V dropped 4 bases and J dropped 5 bases, with 8 bases sitting between them. Per germline, CDR1 SSHAT and CDR2 FNYEAQ (reference sequence). CDR3 amino acids: CASSSTGTGELFF. The DNA of the CDR3 is TGTGCCAGCAGCTCAACAGGAACCGGGGAGCTGTTTTTT. The full variable domain, with the rest looked up from reference TRBV7-7 and TRBJ2-2, is GAGVSQSPRYKVTKRGQDVTLRCDPISSHATLYWYQQALGQGPEFLTYFNYEAQPDKSGLPSDRFSAERPEGSISTLTIQRTEQRDSAMYRCASSSTGTGELFFGEGSRLTVL.

This chain uses TRBV7-7 with TRBJ2-5; D perhaps matches TRBD1 (5 bases). Germline V lookup: CDR1 SSHAT, CDR2 FNYEAQ (reference sequence). This CDR3 region has 15 residues. Trimming removed 6 bases at V and 5 bases at J, with 19 bases between. The CDR3 nucleotides are TGTGCCAGCAGTTTAACAGGATCCCGTGGGGAGACCCAGTACTTC. Protein product: CASSLTGSRGETQYF.

The CDR3 DNA reads as TGTGCCAGTAGTCAGGGGACTAGCGGAAACACCGGGGAGCTGTTTTTT. Translating it yields CASSQGTSGNTGELFF. This rearrangement joins TRBV19 to TRBJ2-2; 11 bases line up with TRBD2. The CDR3 loop spans 16 amino acids. The germline V gene encodes CDR1 LNHDA and CDR2 SQIVND (reference sequence). V lost 5 bases to trimming and J lost 2 bases; unmatched junction nucleotides: 4. The whole variable domain, remainder taken from reference TRBV19 and TRBJ2-2, is DGGITQSPKYLFRKEGQNVTLSCEQNLNHDAMYWYRQDPGQGLRLIYYSQIVNDFQKGDIAEGYSVSREKKESFPLTVTSAQKNPTAFYLCASSQGTSGNTGELFFGEGSRLTVL.

This clone is a singleton in its sample. This chain joins TRBV7-4 and TRBJ2-7; TRBD2 matches at 9 bases. Germline loops: CDR1 SGHVT, CDR2 SQSDAQ. The CDR3 runs to 17 residues. Trimming at V came to 2 bases and at J to 0 bases, leaving 8 bases not matched to a gene. The DNA for the CDR3 is TGTGCCAGCAGCTTAACCCCGACTAGCGGAAACTCCTACGAGCAGTACTTC. Encoded protein: CASSLTPTSGNSYEQYF.

This chain connects TRBV5-5 to TRBJ1-4; maybe TRBD1 (6 bases). Germline loops: CDR1 SGHKS, CDR2 YYEKEE (reference sequence). V gave up 5 bases and J gave up 4 bases, with 15 bases separating them. This CDR3 is built from 15 residues. DNA of the CDR3: TGTGCCAGCAGTCAACAGACAGGAATTAATGAAAAACTGTTTTTT. The encoded protein is CASSQQTGINEKLFF.